The 27 T cell receptor beta chains given below trace back to one sample, sequenced in a study of a mutant IDH1 vaccine in newly diagnosed glioma. TCRdb's table, derived via immunoSEQ multiplex PCR, lists solely in-frame clones and lacks some. The sample has about 32,000 clones, around 80% seen once; the top ten hold approximately 10%. No antigen is known for these receptors. Time point described: week 35, safety follow-up. The vaccine gave 300 ug of a 20-mer mutant IDH1 peptide subcutaneously per dose. Sequencing used PBMCs, obtained from a glioma patient whose treatment included an IDH1 peptide vaccine. The receptors come from a woman aged 40 to 50 with glioma.

The genes are TRBV15 and TRBJ2-3; weak D call: TRBD2 (7 bases). This CDR3 spans 17 amino acids. Germline V gives CDR1 LNHNV, CDR2 YYDKDF (reference sequence). The V end lost 0 bases, the J end lost 1 base, and 14 bases lay between the germline ends. CDR3 in amino acids: CATSREAGAPGTDTQYF. In DNA form, the CDR3 reads TGTGCCACCAGCAGAGAGGCGGGGGCCCCGGGCACAGATACGCAGTATTTT.

CDR3 nucleotide sequence: TGTGCCAGCAGCCCTAATGGGGGGGGAGAACAGCCCCAGCATTTT. Amino acid sequence: CASSPNGGGEQPQHF. The rearrangement joins TRBV5-8 to TRBJ1-5; perhaps TRBD1 as D (5 bases). In germline, CDR1 is SGHTS, CDR2 YDEGEE. CDR3 size: 15 residues. V lost 4 bases and J 7 bases, leaving 18 bases between the germline ends.

This chain uses TRBV7-2 with TRBJ1-2; tentatively, D is TRBD1 (6 bases). Deletions cut 4 bases from V and 4 bases from J, with 25 bases between. The CDR3 runs to 18 residues. Germline-derived CDR1 and CDR2 are SGHTA and FQGNSA. CDR3 sequence: CASSSVGGRSNSGYGYTF. CDR3 coding DNA: TGTGCCAGCAGCTCTGTAGGGGGAAGATCAAATAGCGGCTATGGCTACACCTTC. The whole variable domain, filled in from reference TRBV7-2 and TRBJ1-2, reads GAGVSQSPSNKVTEKGKDVELRCDPISGHTALYWYRQSLGQGLEFLIYFQGNSAPDKSGLPSDRFSAERTGGSVSTLTIQRTQQEDSAVYLCASSSVGGRSNSGYGYTFGSGTRLTVV.

This sequence joins TRBV2 and TRBJ2-7; D remains ambiguous. The CDR3 covers 12 residues. Germline V gene sequence: CDR1 SNHLY, CDR2 FYNNEI. V was pared by 9 bases and J by 1 base, with 10 bases between. This chain's CDR3 is CARGMGSYEQYF. In DNA, the CDR3 is TGTGCCAGAGGAATGGGGTCCTACGAGCAGTACTTC.

The chain uses TRBV11-2 and TRBJ1-6; 7 nucleotides line up with TRBD1. V shed 4 bases and J 9 bases; nucleotides not matched to a gene: 9. Germline loops: CDR1 SGHAT, CDR2 FQNNGV. The CDR3 loop spans 15 amino acids. CDR3 residues: CASSSEGGVLSPLHF. As DNA, the CDR3 is TGTGCCAGCAGCTCTGAAGGGGGCGTCCTTTCACCCCTCCACTTT.

V gene TRBV9 combines with J gene TRBJ2-3; the match to TRBD1 covers 9 bases. V lost 4 bases, J lost 8 bases, and 11 bases stayed unmatched. The CDR3 length is 15 residues. CDR1 and CDR2 (germline): SGDLS, YYNGEE. The CDR3 DNA follows: TGTGCCAGCAGCATCACCCGGGACAGGGAGGGTACGCAGTATTTT. This gives the protein CASSITRDREGTQYF. Together with reference TRBV9 and TRBJ2-3, the CDR3 gives the full variable domain: DSGVTQTPKHLITATGQRVTLRCSPRSGDLSVYWYQQSLDQGLQFLIQYYNGEERAKGNILERFSAQQFPDLHSELNLSSLELGDSALYFCASSITRDREGTQYFGPGTRLTVL.

This chain joins TRBV9 and TRBJ2-1; D gene ambiguous. CDR3 size: 15 residues. Germline CDR1 SGDLS, CDR2 YYNGEE. V was trimmed by 4 bases and J by 5 bases, leaving 16 bases between them. This CDR3 is CASSPLKFTHNEQFF. CDR3 DNA: TGTGCCAGCAGCCCCCTTAAATTTACCCACAATGAGCAGTTCTTC.

For the CDR3, the DNA is TGTGCCAGCAGCCCCAAAATGAACACTGAAGCTTTCTTT. It codes for CASSPKMNTEAFF. The V gene is TRBV7-3, the J gene TRBJ1-1; D is unresolved. From germline, CDR1 is SGHTA and CDR2 FQGTGA. The CDR3 runs to 13 residues. The ends were cut back, 5 bases at V and 0 bases at J, with 7 bases in the middle.

This rearrangement joins TRBV7-6 to TRBJ2-7; 16 positions agree with TRBD2. This CDR3 is 16 amino acids long. Trimming took 5 bases from V and 7 from J; bases not matched to a gene: 8. Germline V CDR1 and CDR2: SGHVS, FNYEAQ. In DNA form, the CDR3 reads TGTGCCAGCAGCCTCGGGACTAGCGGGGGGGCTGGGGAGCAGTACTTC. Residues: CASSLGTSGGAGEQYF.

The chain uses TRBV9 and TRBJ2-5; 10 nucleotides match TRBD1. This CDR3 spans 14 amino acids. Per the germline V gene, CDR1 is SGDLS and CDR2 is YYNGEE. Trimming took 4 bases from V and 5 from J; bases not matched to a gene: 5. The CDR3 loop reads CASSPRGQGETQYF. In DNA form, the CDR3 reads TGTGCCAGCAGCCCCCGGGGACAGGGGGAGACCCAGTACTTC.

The chain uses TRBV4-1 and TRBJ2-7, with 11 nucleotides matching TRBD1. The V and J ends lost 4 bases and 3 bases, in that order; junction bases with no gene match: 5. The length of the CDR3 is 15 residues. The germline V gene encodes CDR1 MGHRA and CDR2 YSYEKL. The DNA of the CDR3 is TGCGCCAGCAGCCGATCCGGGACAGGGGGCTACGAGCAGTACTTC. This sequence encodes CASSRSGTGGYEQYF.

The chain links TRBV5-1 to TRBJ2-2; TRBD1 agrees at 9 bases. V gave up 2 bases and J gave up 6 bases; unmatched junction bases: 2. The CDR3 consists of 14 residues. The V gene's germline CDR1 is SGHRS and CDR2 YFSETQ. Written as DNA, the CDR3 is TGCGCCAGCAGCTTTCGACAGGGGGCCGGGGAGCTGTTTTTT. As protein: CASSFRQGAGELFF.

The genes are TRBV7-9 and TRBJ1-3; the D is unclear. Germline V gene data show CDR1 as SEHNR and CDR2 as FQNEAQ (reference sequence). V shed 3 bases and J shed 0 bases, with 9 bases lying between them. The CDR3 has 15 residues. The CDR3: CASSFSARSGNTIYF. CDR3 sequence (DNA): TGTGCCAGCAGCTTCTCCGCCCGCTCTGGAAACACCATATATTTT.

The V gene is TRBV9, the J gene TRBJ2-1; TRBD2 aligns across 9 bases. With V trimmed by 3 bases and J by 10 bases, 8 bases remained unmatched. Germline V gene sequence: CDR1 SGDLS, CDR2 YYNGEE. The CDR3 runs 14 residues. CDR3 amino acids: CASSDQAGGREQFF. The CDR3 DNA is TGTGCCAGCAGCGACCAGGCGGGGGGGAGGGAGCAGTTCTTC.

This clone was observed once. V gene TRBV29-1 combines with J gene TRBJ1-5; D ambiguous. The CDR3 contains 13 residues. The germline V gene encodes CDR1 SQVTM and CDR2 ANQGSEA. Trimming shortened V by 6 bases and J by 5 bases, and 14 bases separated the two germline ends. CDR3 coding DNA: TGCAGCGTCGGGAGTGGGGAGGATCAGCCCCAGCATTTT. Translation gives CSVGSGEDQPQHF.

The rearrangement joins TRBV7-8 to TRBJ2-4, with D tentatively TRBD2 (5 bases). Germline-derived CDR1 and CDR2 are SGHVS and FQNEAQ. This CDR3 is 15 amino acids long. Trimming shortened V by 5 bases and J by 2 bases, and 13 bases separated the two germline ends. Here the CDR3 reads CASSKNPGTKNIQYF. CDR3 bases: TGTGCCAGCAGCAAAAACCCGGGGACCAAAAACATTCAGTACTTC. Complete variable domain (other parts from reference TRBV7-8 and TRBJ2-4): GAGVSQSPRYKVAKRGQDVALRCDPISGHVSLFWYQQALGQGPEFLTYFQNEAQLDKSGLPSDRFFAERPEGSVSTLKIQRTQQEDSAVYLCASSKNPGTKNIQYFGAGTRLSVL.

V gene TRBV7-9 combines with J gene TRBJ1-3; the D is unclear. Between the trimmed V and J ends, which lost 8 bases and 2 bases, there was a span of 13 bases. This CDR3 has 14 amino acids. Per germline, CDR1 SEHNR and CDR2 FQNEAQ (reference sequence). CDR3 sequence (DNA): TGTGCCAGCGGACTTGGGGTAGCTGGAAACACCATATATTTT. This encodes CASGLGVAGNTIYF.

The table lists this clone with a few counts. This chain links TRBV5-1 with TRBJ1-1; possibly TRBD1 for D (5 bases). Germline values: CDR1 SGHRS, CDR2 YFSETQ. The length of the CDR3 is 14 residues. V lost 3 bases, J lost 6 bases, and 15 bases lay in between. CDR3 nucleotides: TGCGCCAGCAGCTCATCGGTGGGGACCGCTGAAGCTTTCTTT. It translates to CASSSSVGTAEAFF.

The chain couples TRBV5-8 to TRBJ2-1; 12 nucleotides line up with TRBD1. The germline V gene encodes CDR1 SGHTS and CDR2 YDEGEE. This CDR3 comprises 18 residues. Trimming cost V 2 bases and J 4 bases; bases outside gene matches: 10. In DNA form, the CDR3 reads TGTGCCAGCAGCTTAACCGGGACAGGGGGCGCAAAGTACAATGAGCAGTTCTTC. The encoded protein is CASSLTGTGGAKYNEQFF.

This chain joins TRBV2 and TRBJ2-5; perhaps TRBD1 as D (6 bases). Looked up from germline, CDR1 is SNHLY and CDR2 is FYNNEI. The CDR3 length is 14 residues. V lost 5 bases and J 1 base, leaving 11 bases between the germline ends. The CDR3 bases are TGTGCCAGCAGTCTACAGGGTGGCCAAGAGACCCAGTACTTC. Protein: CASSLQGGQETQYF. The full variable domain, rest sourced from reference TRBV2 and TRBJ2-5, is EPEVTQTPSHQVTQMGQEVILRCVPISNHLYFYWYRQILGQKVEFLVSFYNNEISEKSEIFDDQFSVERPDGSNFTLKIRSTKLEDSAMYFCASSLQGGQETQYFGPGTRLLVL.

Only a few counts were recorded for this clone. V and J are TRBV5-8 and TRBJ1-5, with D hard to call. V lost 0 bases to trimming and J lost 4 bases, with 5 bases between them. Germline V gene lookup returns CDR1 SGHTS and CDR2 YDEGEE. The CDR3 is 13 residues long. This CDR3 is CASSLVRNQPQHF. DNA of the CDR3: TGTGCCAGCAGCTTGGTCAGGAATCAGCCCCAGCATTTT.

This clone appeared a few times. This rearrangement joins TRBV5-6 to TRBJ1-6, with unresolved D. V was cut by 0 bases and J by 9 bases, with 10 bases left in between. CDR1 SGHDT and CDR2 YYEEEE come from the germline V gene. The CDR3 spans 14 residues. CDR3 nucleotides: TGTGCCAGCAGCTTGGTGGGGAGCCTTTCACCCCTCCACTTT. Translating it yields CASSLVGSLSPLHF. The full variable domain, rest sourced from reference TRBV5-6 and TRBJ1-6, is DAGVTQSPTHLIKTRGQQVTLRCSPKSGHDTVSWYQQALGQGPQFIFQYYEEEERQRGNFPDRFSGHQFPNYSSELNVNALLLGDSALYLCASSLVGSLSPLHFGNGTRLTVT.

The rearrangement links TRBV19 to TRBJ2-3; TRBD2 might be the D (6 bases). Germline CDR1 reads LNHDA; CDR2 reads SQIVND (reference sequence). The CDR3 is made up of 13 amino acids. Trimming removed 5 bases at V and 6 bases at J, with 12 bases between. The CDR3 loop reads CASSGGGSDTQYF. The CDR3 region has the DNA TGTGCCAGTAGTGGGGGAGGTAGTGATACGCAGTATTTT.

The chain is built from TRBV2 and TRBJ2-3, with TRBD2 matching over 13 bases. With V trimmed by 4 bases and J by 4 bases, 5 bases remained unmatched. CDR1 and CDR2 (germline): SNHLY, FYNNEI. This CDR3 comprises 16 residues. The CDR3 bases are TGTGCCAGCAGTGCTCTAACTAGCGGGGGGGCAGATACGCAGTATTTT. Its protein product is CASSALTSGGADTQYF.

The chain joins TRBV6-4 to TRBJ2-5; TRBD2 matches at 13 bases. CDR3 length: 15 amino acids. V was pared by 6 bases and J by 3 bases, with 4 bases of the junction left unmatched. Germline values: CDR1 MRHNA, CDR2 SNTAGT. In DNA form, the CDR3 reads TGTGCCAGCAGCGCGGGGACTAGCGGGGAAGAGACCCAGTACTTC. Translated, it gives CASSAGTSGEETQYF.

The sample holds a few counts of this clone. The rearrangement joins TRBV5-1 to TRBJ1-5; 7 nucleotides line up with TRBD1. The CDR3 length is 14 residues. Germline V CDR1 and CDR2: SGHRS, YFSETQ. Unmatched junction bases numbered 4, after V lost 5 bases and J lost 2 bases. CDR3 in DNA: TGCGCCAGCAGGCCTGACAGGGGCAATCAGCCCCAGCATTTT. It specifies CASRPDRGNQPQHF.

In nucleotides, the CDR3 is TGTGCCACCAGCAGTCCCTCTTCGGGGACAGTCACCTACGAGCAGTACTTC. This translates into CATSSPSSGTVTYEQYF. The chain is built from TRBV15 and TRBJ2-7; TRBD1 matches 7 bases. The CDR3 length is 17 residues. CDR1 is LNHNV, CDR2 YYDKDF, per germline (reference sequence). Trimming at V came to 3 bases and at J to 2 bases, leaving 13 bases not matched to a gene. The full variable domain, in which reference TRBV15 and TRBJ2-7 provide the parts outside the CDR3, is DAMVIQNPRYQVTQFGKPVTLSCSQTLNHNVMYWYQQKSSQAPKLLFHYYDKDFNNEADTPDNFQSRRPNTSFCFLDIRSPGLGDTAMYLCATSSPSSGTVTYEQYFGPGTRLTVT.